Listed below are T cell receptor beta chains from one sample, sequenced in a study of blood T cell repertoires in COVID-19. The protocol was immunoSEQ multiplex PCR, while the TCRdb copy is restricted to in-frame clones and leaves out a portion. The data contain some 130,000 clones, more than 70% of them seen just once; the ten biggest clones take up around 13%. The specimen was peripheral blood. These TCRs come from a woman in her 30s who had recovered from COVID-19. Each CDR3 is given with its conserved first and last residue. A D gene is named only where the DNA matches it firmly. Not all rows give a size; the values are once, few, many and, for expanded clones, a class.

clone_size j_call v_call d_call cdr3_aa cdr3_nt
- TRBJ1-4 TRBV10-2 - CASKQANEKLFF TGCGCCAGCAAACAGGCGAATGAAAAACTGTTTTTT
- TRBJ2-3 TRBV5-1 TRBD2 CASSFRTSPTDTQYF TGCGCCAGCAGCTTTAGGACTAGCCCCACAGATACGCAGTATTTT
- TRBJ1-1 TRBV6-5 - CASSYQPTGFGEAFF TGTGCCAGCAGTTACCAGCCAACAGGGTTTGGTGAAGCTTTCTTT
- TRBJ1-3 TRBV18 TRBD1 CASTGQGNSGNTIYF TGTGCCAGCACCGGACAGGGAAATTCTGGAAACACCATATATTTT
- TRBJ2-3 TRBV6-5 - CASSPEASTDTQYF TGTGCCAGCAGTCCGGAGGCCAGCACAGATACGCAGTATTTT
- TRBJ2-7 TRBV5-1 - CASSLVASYEQYF TGCGCCAGCAGCTTGGTGGCCTCCTACGAGCAGTACTTC
- TRBJ1-1 TRBV11-2 - CASSTQGNTEAFF TGTGCCAGCAGCACTCAGGGGAACACTGAAGCTTTCTTT
few TRBJ1-5 TRBV5-6 TRBD1 CASSRRDRVYQPQHF TGTGCCAGCAGCCGCCGGGACAGGGTCTATCAGCCCCAGCATTTT
- TRBJ1-1 TRBV29-1 - CSVDGRAIAFF TGCAGCGTTGATGGCAGGGCGATCGCTTTCTTT
- TRBJ2-7 TRBV7-8 - CASSFTATYEQYF TGTGCCAGCAGCTTCACAGCTACCTACGAGCAGTACTTC
- TRBJ1-5 TRBV2 TRBD1 CASSGDSYSNQPQHF TGTGCCAGCAGTGGGGACAGCTATAGCAATCAGCCCCAGCATTTT
- TRBJ2-1 TRBV7-8 - CASSLDGAMAGWNEQFF TGTGCCAGCAGCTTAGATGGGGCGATGGCGGGGTGGAATGAGCAGTTCTTC
- TRBJ1-2 TRBV30 - CAQVGRAAGYTF TGTGCCCAGGTCGGCAGGGCGGCTGGCTACACCTTC
- TRBJ2-2 TRBV25-1 - CASSGSTGELFF TGTGCCAGCAGTGGGAGCACCGGGGAGCTGTTTTTT
- TRBJ1-1 TRBV3-1/TRBV3-2 TRBD1 CASSRTGGLNTEAFF TGTGCCAGCAGCCGGACAGGGGGCTTGAACACTGAAGCTTTCTTT
few TRBJ2-5 TRBV6-5 TRBD1 CASSPGQASQETQYF TGTGCCAGCAGTCCGGGACAGGCAAGTCAAGAGACCCAGTACTTC
- TRBJ2-2 TRBV6-5 - CASRLAPNTGELFF TGTGCCAGCAGGCTAGCGCCGAACACCGGGGAGCTGTTTTTT
once TRBJ2-2 TRBV5-4 TRBD2 CASSSNSGRVTGELFF TGTGCCAGCAGCTCCAATAGCGGGAGAGTGACCGGGGAGCTGTTTTTT
- TRBJ2-7 TRBV24-1 TRBD1 CATSDRTYEQYF TGTGCCACCTCGGACAGGACCTACGAGCAGTACTTC
- TRBJ2-1 TRBV6-5 - CASSFRSYNEQFF TGTGCCAGCAGCTTTAGATCCTACAATGAGCAGTTCTTC
- TRBJ1-1 TRBV5-1 TRBD1 CASSPQGSTEAFF TGCGCCAGCAGCCCACAGGGGAGCACTGAAGCTTTCTTT
- TRBJ1-5 TRBV6-5 - CASSIDSSNQPQHF TGTGCCAGCAGTATCGACAGTAGCAATCAGCCCCAGCATTTT
- TRBJ1-5 TRBV19 TRBD1 CASSPPRQGNQPQHF TGTGCCAGTAGTCCCCCTCGACAGGGTAATCAGCCCCAGCATTTT
- TRBJ1-3 TRBV6-4 TRBD1 CASSRPRQGKRNTIYF TGTGCCAGCTCTAGGCCTAGACAGGGGAAAAGAAACACCATATATTTT
- TRBJ2-1 TRBV7-2 TRBD2 CASSLAQFGSGRSEQFF TGTGCCAGCAGCTTAGCGCAATTCGGTAGCGGGAGAAGTGAGCAGTTCTTC
- TRBJ1-2 TRBV12-3/TRBV12-4 TRBD1 CASSDTGDYGYTF TGTGCCAGCAGTGATACAGGGGACTATGGCTACACCTTC
- TRBJ1-4 TRBV19 TRBD1 CASSMDRGNEKLFF TGTGCCAGTAGTATGGACAGGGGTAATGAAAAACTGTTTTTT
- TRBJ2-3 TRBV7-7 TRBD2 CASSLGLAGADTQYF TGTGCTAGCAGCTTAGGACTAGCGGGAGCAGATACGCAGTATTTT
- TRBJ1-3 TRBV28 TRBD1 CASRPGGAAGNTIYF TGTGCCAGCAGACCAGGGGGCGCGGCTGGAAACACCATATATTTT
- TRBJ1-4 TRBV19 TRBD1 CATQLILAGGQRLFF TGTGCCACCCAACTAATTCTGGCAGGGGGACAGAGACTGTTTTTT
- TRBJ2-7 TRBV3-1/TRBV3-2 TRBD2 CASSQEAGTGYEQYF TGTGCCAGCAGCCAAGAAGCGGGAACAGGCTACGAGCAGTACTTC
- TRBJ2-7 TRBV3-1/TRBV3-2 TRBD2 CASSQGGTRHYEQYF TGTGCCAGCAGCCAAGGGGGGACTAGACACTACGAGCAGTACTTC
- TRBJ2-3 TRBV5-4 - CASSRSSDPATDTQYF TGTGCCAGCAGCCGTTCTAGCGATCCGGCCACAGATACGCAGTATTTT
- TRBJ2-2 TRBV28 TRBD2 CASSGGSSGRTGELFF TGTGCCAGCAGTGGGGGGAGTAGCGGGAGGACCGGGGAGCTGTTTTTT
- TRBJ1-4 TRBV21-1 - CASSIRTVGATNEKLFF TGTGCCAGCAGCATACGGACAGTAGGGGCTACTAATGAAAAACTGTTTTTT
- TRBJ2-3 TRBV6-1 - CASSEVDWISPQYF TGTGCCAGCAGTGAAGTAGACTGGATTAGCCCGCAGTATTTT
- TRBJ1-1 TRBV19 - CASSIDPQNTEAFF TGTGCCAGTAGTATAGACCCACAAAACACTGAAGCTTTCTTT
- TRBJ2-5 TRBV2 - CASTKDYLAGETQYF TGTGCCAGCACCAAGGACTATTTAGCAGGAGAGACCCAGTACTTC
- TRBJ1-6 TRBV30 TRBD1 CACQGAWNSPLHF TGTGCCTGTCAGGGGGCCTGGAATTCACCCCTCCACTTT
few TRBJ1-2 TRBV30 - CAWSVSGRNYGYTF TGTGCCTGGAGTGTAAGTGGCAGAAACTATGGCTACACCTTC
- TRBJ2-5 TRBV7-6 - CASSRGGGETQYF TGTGCCAGCAGCCGGGGAGGAGGAGAGACCCAGTACTTC
- TRBJ2-1 TRBV4-2 - CASSQETASSYNEQFF TGTGCCAGCAGCCAAGAAACAGCCTCGTCCTACAATGAGCAGTTCTTC
once TRBJ2-2 TRBV18 TRBD2 CASSPRLAGVTGELFF TGTGCCAGCTCACCGCGACTAGCGGGGGTCACCGGGGAGCTGTTTTTT
- TRBJ2-2 TRBV4-1 - CASSPGQLGGELFF TGCGCCAGCAGCCCAGGACAATTGGGGGGGGAGCTGTTTTTT
few TRBJ2-1 TRBV19 - CASSRGAPNNEQFF TGTGCCAGTAGTCGGGGGGCCCCCAACAATGAGCAGTTCTTC
- TRBJ1-4 TRBV29-1 TRBD1 CSGHLQGASEKLFF TGCAGCGGACACCTACAGGGGGCGAGTGAAAAACTGTTTTTT
- TRBJ2-2 TRBV27 TRBD1 CASSSGTVNTGELFF TGTGCCAGCAGCTCCGGGACAGTCAACACCGGGGAGCTGTTTTTT
- TRBJ1-2 TRBV27 - CASSQDKISGYTF TGTGCCAGCAGTCAAGACAAGATCTCTGGCTACACCTTC
once TRBJ2-1 TRBV11-2 - CASSLAASPYNEQFF TGTGCCAGCAGCTTAGCCGCTAGCCCCTACAATGAGCAGTTCTTC
- TRBJ2-7 TRBV12-3/TRBV12-4 - CAAGPSSHEQYF TGTGCTGCGGGACCGTCGTCCCACGAGCAGTACTTC
- TRBJ1-2 TRBV7-9 - CASSPDYSNYGYTF TGTGCCAGCAGCCCTGACTACTCTAACTATGGCTACACCTTC
- TRBJ2-2 TRBV5-4 TRBD2 CASSLSRAGYTGELFF TGTGCCAGCAGCTTATCGAGAGCGGGGTACACCGGGGAGCTGTTTTTT